The 20 T cell receptor beta chains listed next were all sequenced from one sample in a study of blood T cell repertoires in COVID-19. Method: immunoSEQ multiplex PCR; TCRdb's copy keeps in-frame clones and lacks some. The sample holds 150,000 to 200,000 clones; about 80% are singletons and the top ten take more than 6.5%. Source material: peripheral blood. The receptors were sampled from a woman aged 45-59 years with active or convalescent COVID-19.

The CDR3 protein is CASSDLVGAGGDTQYF. CDR3 coding DNA: TGTGCCAGCAGCGACCTGGTGGGGGCGGGGGGGGATACGCAGTATTTT. J is TRBJ2-3 and V is TRBV25-1; 9 bases line up with TRBD2. There are 16 residues in the CDR3. Germline CDR1 is MGHDK and CDR2 is SYGVNS. The ends lost 6 bases at V and 6 bases at J; junction bases unmatched: 13.

The V and J genes are TRBV18 and TRBJ1-6; perhaps TRBD1 as D (5 bases). The CDR3 runs to 15 residues. The germline V gene has CDR1 KGHSH and CDR2 LQKENI. With 3 bases removed from V and 5 bases from J, the gap between germline ends came to 11 bases. Here the CDR3 reads CASSPQGYNNSPLHF. CDR3 DNA: TGTGCCAGCTCACCTCAGGGTTACAATAATTCACCCCTCCACTTT.

V usage is TRBV15 and J usage is TRBJ1-2, with D perhaps TRBD1 (6 bases). The CDR3 length is 14 residues. V lost 0 bases and J 6 bases, leaving 11 bases between the germline ends. Germline V gives CDR1 LNHNV, CDR2 YYDKDF (reference sequence). CDR3: CATSREVGGDGYTF. For the CDR3, the DNA is TGTGCCACCAGCAGAGAAGTAGGGGGAGATGGCTACACCTTC.

This sequence joins TRBV28 and TRBJ2-5, with D perhaps TRBD2 (7 bases). V dropped 4 bases and J dropped 2 bases, with 17 bases sitting between them. The CDR3 covers 16 residues. Germline-derived CDR1 and CDR2 are MDHEN and SYDVKM. DNA for the CDR3: TGTGCCAGCAGTTCCCCCCGGGGGGCGTTACAAGAGACCCAGTACTTC. Its translation: CASSSPRGALQETQYF.

The rearrangement links TRBV25-1 to TRBJ1-4; D remains unclear. Germline V gives CDR1 MGHDK, CDR2 SYGVNS. The CDR3 totals 16 residues. The V gene lost 3 bases and the J gene lost 0 bases, with 11 bases spanning the gap. The CDR3 is CASSEGGFATNEKLFF. The CDR3 DNA is TGTGCCAGCAGTGAGGGAGGGTTTGCAACTAATGAAAAACTGTTTTTT.

The chain is built from TRBV3-1 (or the pseudogene TRBV3-2) and TRBJ1-2; weak D call: TRBD1 (5 bases). CDR3 length: 16 amino acids. Trimming removed 1 base at V and 2 bases at J, with 14 bases between. Looked up from germline, CDR1 is LGHDT and CDR2 is YNNKEL (reference sequence). The CDR3 region has the DNA TGTGCCAGCAGCCAAGGATTAGCGGCAGGGAACTATGGCTACACCTTC. Protein sequence: CASSQGLAAGNYGYTF.

V is TRBV27 and J is TRBJ1-2; possible D gene TRBD1, 5 bases. Deletions cut 5 bases from V and 7 bases from J, with 11 bases between. The CDR3 sequence is 12 residues long. Germline V gene data show CDR1 as MNHEY and CDR2 as SMNVEV (reference sequence). Here the CDR3 DNA reads TGTGCCAGCAGTCCTGACGGGGGTGGCTACACCTTC. Protein: CASSPDGGGYTF.

The rearrangement joins TRBV27 to TRBJ1-2; 7 bases are shared with TRBD1. Losses at the gene ends were 4 bases for V and 5 bases for J; bases not matched to a gene: 7. CDR1 and CDR2 (germline): MNHEY, SMNVEV (reference sequence). The CDR3 has 14 amino acids. The CDR3 here is CASSYRQGEYGYTF. DNA of the CDR3: TGTGCCAGCAGTTACCGACAGGGTGAATATGGCTACACCTTC.

The J gene is TRBJ1-6, the V gene TRBV30; 7 bases fit TRBD1. Germline-derived CDR1 and CDR2 are GTSNPN and SVGIG (reference sequence). The CDR3 is 14 amino acids. J gave up 1 base and V 6 bases, and 3 bases lay outside the gene matches. This CDR3 reads CACSGGSYNSPLHF. The CDR3 nucleotides are TGTGCCTGTTCAGGGGGGTCCTATAATTCACCCCTCCACTTT. Combining the CDR3 with reference TRBV30 and TRBJ1-6 gives the whole variable domain SQTIHQWPATLVQPVGSPLSLECTVEGTSNPNLYWYRQAAGRGLQLLFYSVGIGQISSEVPQNLSASRPQDRQFILSSKKLLLSDSGFYLCACSGGSYNSPLHFGNGTRLTVT.

This clone has a single count. CDR3 nucleotides: TGTGCCAGCAGCGTTAGCGGGACCTACTACGAGCAGTACTTC. Its protein product is CASSVSGTYYEQYF. The rearrangement uses TRBV11-1 and TRBJ2-7, with 8 bases matching TRBD2. The CDR3 runs 14 residues. The germline V gene has CDR1 SGHAT and CDR2 FQDESV (reference sequence). Unmatched junction bases numbered 6, after V lost 5 bases and J lost 3 bases.

V gene TRBV28 combines with J gene TRBJ1-3; a weak D match, TRBD1 (5 bases). Germline CDR1 MDHEN, CDR2 SYDVKM. The CDR3 has 15 amino acids. Trimming took 10 bases from V and 0 from J, leaving 16 bases between them. Here the CDR3 DNA reads TGTGCCACCGCGGGGGGTCCGAGCTCTGGAAACACCATATATTTT. Protein: CATAGGPSSGNTIYF.

The chain uses TRBV9 and TRBJ1-6; D is possibly TRBD1 (5 bases). The V end was cut by 4 bases, the J end by 8 bases, with 16 bases between. Germline V lookup: CDR1 SGDLS, CDR2 YYNGEE. This CDR3 contains 15 residues. DNA of the CDR3: TGTGCCAGCAGCCCCTCGGGGGGTAGTTATTCACCCCTCCACTTT. This sequence encodes CASSPSGGSYSPLHF.

The gene calls are TRBV4-2 and TRBJ2-7; TRBD1 matches 8 bases. There are 16 residues in the CDR3. CDR1 is LGHNA and CDR2 is YNFKEQ in the germline V gene. The V segment lost 3 bases and the J segment 0 bases; nucleotides outside the gene matches: 7. The CDR3: CASSHIGTGSSYEQYF. The CDR3 DNA follows: TGTGCCAGCAGCCATATTGGGACAGGTAGCTCCTACGAGCAGTACTTC.

V and J are TRBV19 and TRBJ1-2; 10 bases are a match to TRBD1. With 5 bases clipped from V and 5 bases from J, the junction kept 8 bases outside the gene matches. This CDR3 contains 15 residues. Germline CDR1 LNHDA, CDR2 SQIVND (reference sequence). The DNA of the CDR3 is TGTGCCAGTAGTCCCCCCCGGACAGGGGGATATGGCTACACCTTC. Translating it yields CASSPPRTGGYGYTF.

In its sample, this clone was seen once. CDR3 amino acids: CASSQGLAGGPDTQYF. In nucleotides, the CDR3 is TGTGCCAGCAGCCAAGGGTTAGCGGGGGGACCAGATACGCAGTATTTT. The rearrangement uses TRBV3-1 (or the pseudogene TRBV3-2) and TRBJ2-3; 10 nucleotides agree with TRBD2. The CDR3 spans 16 residues. Trimming at V came to 1 base and at J to 4 bases, leaving 5 bases not matched to a gene. Per germline, CDR1 LGHDT and CDR2 YNNKEL (reference sequence).

The CDR3, as DNA: TGTGCCAGCAGCCAAGGCGCGGTCTCCTACAATGAGCAGTTCTTC. This translates into CASSQGAVSYNEQFF. This sequence joins TRBV3-1 (or the pseudogene TRBV3-2) and TRBJ2-1; D ambiguous. CDR1 and CDR2 (germline): LGHDT, YNNKEL (reference sequence). The CDR3 is made up of 15 amino acids. Trimming removed 1 base from V and 0 bases from J, with 7 bases in between.

V usage is TRBV7-9 and J usage is TRBJ2-1; 9 nucleotides line up with TRBD2. Germline CDR1 and CDR2: SEHNR and FQNEAQ (reference sequence). The J segment lost 5 bases and the V segment lost 5 bases, leaving 7 bases of the junction unmatched. This CDR3 comprises 15 residues. CDR3 amino acids: CASSLSGSGNNEQFF. Written as DNA, the CDR3 is TGTGCCAGCAGCCTTAGCGGGAGTGGGAACAATGAGCAGTTCTTC.

The CDR3 nucleotides are TGTGCCAGTAGTCGGGGGGATAATGAAAAACTGTTTTTT. This codes for CASSRGDNEKLFF. This chain joins TRBV19 and TRBJ1-4; possible D gene TRBD1, 5 bases. V was cut by 5 bases and J by 4 bases, with 8 bases left in between. The CDR3 is 13 amino acids. Germline CDR1 reads LNHDA; CDR2 reads SQIVND (reference sequence).

The rearrangement links TRBV19 to TRBJ2-2, with a weak D call TRBD1 (7 bases). Germline V lookup: CDR1 LNHDA, CDR2 SQIVND (reference sequence). The ends were cut back, 11 bases at V and 7 bases at J, with 14 bases in the middle. This CDR3 is built from 12 residues. CDR3 bases: TGTGCCTCCTCTCAGGGGGGCGGGGAGCTGTTTTTT. Its protein product is CASSQGGGELFF.

The V gene is TRBV7-2, the J gene TRBJ1-3; a weak D match, TRBD1 (5 bases). V was cut by 5 bases and J by 2 bases, with 10 bases left in between. The CDR3 consists of 14 residues. Germline V gives CDR1 SGHTA, CDR2 FQGNSA. CDR3 coding DNA: TGTGCCAGCAGCCCCACGGGGGCTGGAAACACCATATATTTT. Translating gives CASSPTGAGNTIYF.